This T cell receptor beta chain was found in a study of blood T cell repertoires in COVID-19. Germline V gene data show CDR1 as SGHNT and CDR2 as YENEEA. This CDR3 contains 16 residues. V shed 5 bases, J shed 3 bases, and the junction held 5 bases outside the gene matches. Original analysis: The assay estimated nucleated cells by amplifying reference gene primers. Method: immunoSEQ multiplex PCR; TCRdb's copy keeps in-frame clones and lacks some. That table furnishes V, J and clone size, whereas the DNA furnished D and trimming. The top ten hold over 0.8% of the sample, which has under 250,000 clones, about nine tenths seen once.

This TCR was sampled from a man aged 30 to 39 with COVID-19, enrolled during active disease. The chain joins TRBV11-3 to TRBJ2-2; TRBD2 aligns across 11 bases. Sequenced sample: peripheral blood. DNA of the CDR3: TGTGCCAGCAGCGCTAGCGGGGGGCTAGACACCGGGGAGCTGTTTTTT. Translated, it gives CASSASGGLDTGELFF.